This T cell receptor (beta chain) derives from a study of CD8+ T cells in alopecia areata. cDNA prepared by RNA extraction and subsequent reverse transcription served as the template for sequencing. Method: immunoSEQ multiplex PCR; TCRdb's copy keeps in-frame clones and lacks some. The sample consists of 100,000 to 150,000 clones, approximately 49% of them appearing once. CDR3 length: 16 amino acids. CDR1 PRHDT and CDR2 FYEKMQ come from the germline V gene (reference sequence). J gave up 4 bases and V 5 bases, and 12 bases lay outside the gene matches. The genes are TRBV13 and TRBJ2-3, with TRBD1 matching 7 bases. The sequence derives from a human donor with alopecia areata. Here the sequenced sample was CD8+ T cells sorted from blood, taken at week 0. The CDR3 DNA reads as TGTGCCAGCAGCCAATTACACCGGACAGGTCCAGATACGCAGTATTTT. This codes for CASSQLHRTGPDTQYF.